This TCR beta chain emerged from a study of STAT5B mutations in CD4+ large granular lymphocyte leukemia. Original data processing: A productive frequency of 2.59 x 10-5 was the lowest detectable. Produced via immunoSEQ multiplex PCR; TCRdb's table is partial and in-frame only. That table supplies the V and J calls and clone size; D and trimming were determined from the DNA. The sample has under 35,000 clones; 79% are singletons. Losses at the gene ends were 3 bases for V and 5 bases for J; bases not matched to a gene: 4. Germline V gene lookup returns CDR1 MNHEY and CDR2 SMNVEV (reference sequence). The CDR3 spans 14 residues.

The sequence derives from a human donor in good health. The V call is TRBV27, the J call TRBJ1-5, with 7 bases that match TRBD1. The sample taken for sequencing was CD4+ T cells from blood buffy coats. The CDR3 loop reads CASSFRGWDQPQHF. CDR3 DNA sequence: TGTGCCAGCAGTTTCAGGGGGTGGGATCAGCCCCAGCATTTT.